A selection of T cell receptor beta chains follows, all from one sample in a study of T cell changes during pregnancy in multiple sclerosis. The assay was immunoSEQ multiplex PCR, and TCRdb's table has in-frame clones only and misses some. The sample lists just over 65,000 clones; roughly 89% were seen once. Material: peripheral blood, obtained in the second trimester of pregnancy. These TCRs come from a female donor with multiple sclerosis, enrolled in a pregnancy study. Each CDR3 is given with its conserved first and last residue. Each record gives: J gene, V gene, D gene, CDR3 DNA, CDR3 protein. D genes are given only for firm matches.

TRBJ1-1 TRBV6-5 . TGTGCCAGCAGTTACTCGAGGACTCAGAACACTGAAGCTTTCTTT CASSYSRTQNTEAFF
TRBJ1-6 TRBV9 . TGTGCCAGCAGCGAGCAAAGTACCTATAATTCACCCCTCCACTTT CASSEQSTYNSPLHF
TRBJ2-1 TRBV7-3 TRBD2 TGTGCCAGCAGCCTAACGGGACTAGCGGGGGCGGGTGAGCAGTTCTTC CASSLTGLAGAGEQFF
TRBJ1-2 TRBV13 TRBD1 TGTGCCAGCAGCACTAGAGCCGGACAGGGGGACTATGGCTACACCTTC CASSTRAGQGDYGYTF
TRBJ2-1 TRBV13 . TGTGCCAGCAGCTTAGAACGTATGCGTACACCGAGGGCCAATGAGCAGTTCTTC CASSLERMRTPRANEQFF
TRBJ1-2 TRBV2 . TGTGCCAGCTTTAGTGTGGCTAACTATGGCTACACCTTC CASFSVANYGYTF
TRBJ2-5 TRBV25-1 TRBD1 TGTGCCAGCAGAGACAGGGGGTGGGAGACCCAGTACTTC CASRDRGWETQYF
TRBJ2-1 TRBV5-6 . TGTGCCAGCAGCCCCGTAGACTACCTCTCCTACAATGAGCAGTTCTTC CASSPVDYLSYNEQFF
TRBJ1-3 TRBV5-6 TRBD1 TGTGCCAGCGGGACAGGGTCTCTCTCTGGAAACACCATATATTTT CASGTGSLSGNTIYF
TRBJ1-4 TRBV11-2 . TGTGCCAGCAGCTTACGGGGAGGCAATGAAAAACTGTTTTTT CASSLRGGNEKLFF
TRBJ2-1 TRBV5-4 . TGTGCCAGCAGCTTGCCGTCCAATGAGCAGTTCTTC CASSLPSNEQFF
TRBJ2-5 TRBV6-1 . TGTGCCAGCAGTGAAGCGTCCGGACAGTCCGAGACCCAGTACTTC CASSEASGQSETQYF
TRBJ1-5 TRBV13 . TGTGCCAGCAGCAGGGGCCATAGCAATCAGCCCCAGCATTTT CASSRGHSNQPQHF
TRBJ1-3 TRBV30 . TGTGCCTGGAGTGTAGGAGTATCTGGAAACACCATATATTTT CAWSVGVSGNTIYF
TRBJ2-2 TRBV6-1 . TGTGCCATACGTGGGGGGGCCCGGGAGCTGTTTTTT CAIRGGARELFF
TRBJ1-2 TRBV5-5 TRBD1 TGTGCCAGCAGCTTGGTGGGGACAGGGGGCTTCTATGGCTACACCTTC CASSLVGTGGFYGYTF
TRBJ2-5 TRBV9 . TGTGCCAGCAGCTCTTTGACTGAGACCCAGTACTTC CASSSLTETQYF